This entry lists 22 T cell receptor beta chains sequenced from one sample in a study of cytomegalovirus exposure and HLA in healthy donors. PCR used 60 Vbeta primers and 13 Jbeta primers. Clones were read by immunoSEQ multiplex PCR, and TCRdb kept only the in-frame ones, dropping some. This table has around 33,000 clones, more than 85% appearing once. The sequenced sample consisted of PBMCs. These receptors were taken from a young woman in good health and CMV-seronegative.

The chain combines TRBV29-1 with TRBJ2-1; tentative D call: TRBD2 (6 bases). V lost 4 bases and J 6 bases, leaving 22 bases between the germline ends. The CDR3 has 16 amino acids. Germline V gives CDR1 SQVTM, CDR2 ANQGSEA. CDR3 loop: CSVGRLGSGGVNEQFF. For the CDR3, the DNA is TGCAGCGTTGGCCGGTTAGGAAGTGGCGGGGTCAATGAGCAGTTCTTC.

This sequence joins TRBV19 and TRBJ2-1, with 9 bases that match TRBD2. The CDR3 consists of 15 residues. CDR1 is LNHDA, CDR2 SQIVND, per germline (reference sequence). The J segment lost 5 bases and the V segment lost 5 bases, leaving 7 bases of the junction unmatched. CDR3 DNA: TGTGCCAGTAGTCGTTCACTAGCGGGTAACAATGAGCAGTTCTTC. Encoded protein: CASSRSLAGNNEQFF. Filled out from reference TRBV19 and TRBJ2-1, the complete variable domain reads DGGITQSPKYLFRKEGQNVTLSCEQNLNHDAMYWYRQDPGQGLRLIYYSQIVNDFQKGDIAEGYSVSREKKESFPLTVTSAQKNPTAFYLCASSRSLAGNNEQFFGPGTRLTVL.

The rearrangement links TRBV13 to TRBJ2-1, with 14 nucleotides matching TRBD2. The CDR3 spans 16 residues. The V gene's germline CDR1 is PRHDT and CDR2 FYEKMQ (reference sequence). The V and J ends lost 3 bases and 7 bases, in that order; junction bases with no gene match: 5. CDR3 nucleotide sequence: TGTGCCAGCAGCTTTGGGACTAGCGGGAGAGGGAATGAGCAGTTCTTC. This sequence encodes CASSFGTSGRGNEQFF.

The rearrangement links TRBV12-5 to TRBJ2-1; 10 bases line up with TRBD2. Losses at the gene ends were 5 bases for V and 3 bases for J; bases not matched to a gene: 4. CDR1 is LGHNT and CDR2 is FRNRAP in the germline V gene. The length of the CDR3 is 15 residues. The CDR3: CASGAPSGGYNEQFF. The CDR3 DNA reads as TGTGCTAGTGGTGCTCCTAGCGGGGGCTACAATGAGCAGTTCTTC.

The V call is TRBV29-1, the J call TRBJ2-1; 9 bases map to TRBD2. The CDR3 sequence is 18 residues long. V lost 6 bases to trimming and J lost 9 bases; unmatched junction nucleotides: 24. The V gene's germline CDR1 is SQVTM and CDR2 ANQGSEA. CDR3: CSVASVRRGREGRGEQFF. The CDR3 nucleotides read TGCAGCGTGGCAAGCGTCCGTCGAGGGCGGGAGGGCCGTGGTGAGCAGTTCTTC.

The chain employs TRBV19 and TRBJ1-1, with a weak D call TRBD1 (6 bases). The CDR3 sequence is 15 residues long. Germline-derived CDR1 and CDR2 are LNHDA and SQIVND (reference sequence). V lost 8 bases, J lost 1 base, and 17 bases lay in between. The CDR3 protein is CASYRDTRWNTEAFF. The CDR3 coding sequence is TGTGCCAGTTACCGGGACACCAGGTGGAACACTGAAGCTTTCTTT.

This chain connects TRBV29-1 to TRBJ1-1; TRBD1 matches at 8 bases. Germline assignment: CDR1 SQVTM and CDR2 ANQGSEA. The ends lost 6 bases at V and 3 bases at J; junction bases unmatched: 3. This CDR3 is 12 amino acids long. This chain's CDR3 is CSVGTGDTEAFF. The CDR3 DNA sequence: TGCAGCGTCGGGACAGGAGACACTGAAGCTTTCTTT.

The chain employs TRBV19 and TRBJ2-3; 8 nucleotides line up with TRBD1. CDR1 and CDR2 from the germline V gene are LNHDA and SQIVND (reference sequence). CDR3 length: 14 residues. J lost 4 bases, V lost 6 bases, and 6 bases had no gene match. The CDR3 DNA reads TGTGCCAGTAGACCGCAGGGGGCCTCAGATACGCAGTATTTT. Encoded protein: CASRPQGASDTQYF. Using reference TRBV19 and TRBJ2-3 for the parts outside the CDR3, the full variable domain is DGGITQSPKYLFRKEGQNVTLSCEQNLNHDAMYWYRQDPGQGLRLIYYSQIVNDFQKGDIAEGYSVSREKKESFPLTVTSAQKNPTAFYLCASRPQGASDTQYFGPGTRLTVL.

The V and J genes are TRBV29-1 and TRBJ2-3; 8 bases align to TRBD2. Germline trimming cut 3 bases from V and 4 bases from J; bases unmatched to any gene: 3. Looked up from germline, CDR1 is SQVTM and CDR2 is ANQGSEA. CDR3 length: 13 residues. The CDR3: CSVEGLGPDTQYF. The CDR3 region has the DNA TGCAGCGTTGAGGGACTAGGCCCAGATACGCAGTATTTT.

The rearrangement uses TRBV6-5 and TRBJ2-7, with 7 bases aligning to TRBD1. V lost 6 bases, J lost 3 bases, and 8 bases stayed unmatched. This CDR3 spans 14 amino acids. Germline V gene sequence: CDR1 MNHEY, CDR2 SVGAGI. CDR3 DNA sequence: TGTGCCAGCAGCCCCGGGACAGTGATCTACGAGCAGTACTTC. The encoded protein is CASSPGTVIYEQYF.

The chain uses TRBV5-6 and TRBJ2-6; D is undetermined. The V gene's germline CDR1 is SGHDT and CDR2 YYEEEE. The CDR3 contains 14 residues. Trimming left V 4 bases short and J 0 bases short, with 5 bases between. CDR3 nucleotides: TGTGCCAGCAGCCTAAGCTCTGGGGCCAACGTCCTGACTTTC. It encodes CASSLSSGANVLTF.

The V and J genes are TRBV21-1 and TRBJ2-3; TRBD2 is the table's D call, not checked against the DNA. TRBV21-1 corresponds to a pseudogene. This CDR3 is built from 16 residues. CDR3 bases: TGTGCCAGCAGCAAAGAAGGAGGGAGGGGCACAGATACGCAGTATTTT. Protein sequence: CASSKEGGRGTDTQYF.

This clone has just a few counts. This sequence joins TRBV27 and TRBJ2-3, with TRBD2 identical over 8 bases. This CDR3 has 15 residues. CDR1 MNHEY and CDR2 SMNVEV come from the germline V gene (reference sequence). Trimming removed 6 bases from V and 3 bases from J; junction bases left unmatched: 8. The CDR3 DNA sequence: TGTGCCAGCAGCTCCAGCGGGAGCAGTACAGATACGCAGTATTTT. Encoded protein: CASSSSGSSTDTQYF.

The genes are TRBV28 and TRBJ2-7; 10 nucleotides align to TRBD1. CDR1 is MDHEN, CDR2 SYDVKM, per germline. V shed 4 bases, J shed 0 bases, and the junction held 3 bases outside the gene matches. The CDR3 extends over 15 amino acids. The CDR3 sequence is CASSSTGGSSYEQYF. The CDR3 DNA reads TGTGCCAGCAGTTCGACAGGGGGCTCCTCCTACGAGCAGTACTTC. The whole variable domain, remainder taken from reference TRBV28 and TRBJ2-7, is DVKVTQSSRYLVKRTGEKVFLECVQDMDHENMFWYRQDPGLGLRLIYFSYDVKMKEKGDIPEGYSVSREKKERFSLILESASTNQTSMYLCASSSTGGSSYEQYFGPGTRLTVT.

The rearrangement links TRBV19 to TRBJ2-3; 7 bases line up with TRBD2. The CDR3 runs 15 residues. Per the germline V gene, CDR1 is LNHDA and CDR2 is SQIVND (reference sequence). After removal of 3 bases from V and 0 bases from J, the junction contained 3 bases not matched to a gene. CDR3 coding DNA: TGTGCCAGTAGTATCCTAGCGGCTAGCACAGATACGCAGTATTTT. Translation: CASSILAASTDTQYF.

This clone was recorded only once. CDR3 residues: CASSLDRDANQPQHF. CDR3 DNA: TGTGCCAGCAGCCTCGACAGGGATGCGAATCAGCCCCAGCATTTT. The chain employs TRBV7-9 and TRBJ1-5; 7 bases are shared with TRBD1. With 5 bases clipped from V and 4 bases from J, the junction kept 8 bases outside the gene matches. CDR1 and CDR2 from the germline V gene are SEHNR and FQNEAQ (reference sequence). The length of the CDR3 is 15 residues.

The rearrangement links TRBV13 to TRBJ2-5; TRBD2 matches at 9 bases. Germline V gives CDR1 PRHDT, CDR2 FYEKMQ (reference sequence). The CDR3 spans 15 residues. The V segment lost 2 bases and the J segment 2 bases; nucleotides outside the gene matches: 3. CDR3 protein: CASSLRLAGQETQYF. The CDR3 DNA reads as TGTGCCAGCAGCTTACGGCTAGCGGGGCAAGAGACCCAGTACTTC.

The CDR3 DNA reads as TGCGCCACCACAACCGACAGTTCCTACAATGAGCAGTTCTTC. Protein product: CATTTDSSYNEQFF. This sequence joins TRBV5-1 and TRBJ2-1; perhaps TRBD1 as D (5 bases). The CDR3 runs to 14 residues. From germline, CDR1 is SGHRS and CDR2 YFSETQ. Between the trimmed V and J ends, which lost 9 bases and 1 base, there was a span of 14 bases.

This chain connects TRBV9 to TRBJ1-5; D not certain. V gave up 4 bases and J gave up 7 bases, with 18 bases separating them. The CDR3 loop spans 15 amino acids. Germline CDR1 SGDLS, CDR2 YYNGEE. The CDR3 nucleotides read TGTGCCAGCAGCTACGGCTGGGAGGTGAGCCAGCCCCAGCATTTT. Translation: CASSYGWEVSQPQHF.

This clone has a single count. The rearrangement joins TRBV7-3 to TRBJ2-3, with 12 bases identical to TRBD2. The germline CDR1 and CDR2 sequences are SGHTA and FQGTGA. This CDR3 contains 15 residues. With V trimmed by 3 bases and J by 6 bases, 4 bases remained unmatched. CDR3 DNA sequence: TGTGCCAGCAGCTTGCGACTAGCGGGAGTGGATACGCAGTATTTT. Protein sequence: CASSLRLAGVDTQYF.

This clone appeared a single time. For the CDR3, the DNA is TGTGCCAGCAGTGACAGGGGGCGCGGAGATACGCAGTATTTT. Protein sequence: CASSDRGRGDTQYF. The genes are TRBV27 and TRBJ2-3; 10 positions agree with TRBD1. The CDR3 loop spans 14 amino acids. After removal of 5 bases from V and 5 bases from J, the junction contained 4 bases not matched to a gene. Germline loops: CDR1 MNHEY, CDR2 SMNVEV (reference sequence).

The V gene is TRBV5-8, the J gene TRBJ2-7; 7 bases are shared with TRBD1. The CDR3 covers 15 residues. Losses at the gene ends were 4 bases for V and 1 base for J; bases not matched to a gene: 8. CDR1 is SGHTS, CDR2 YDEGEE, per germline. CDR3 DNA sequence: TGTGCCAGCAGCGGACCGGACAGGCGTTCCTACGAGCAGTACTTC. This sequence encodes CASSGPDRRSYEQYF.